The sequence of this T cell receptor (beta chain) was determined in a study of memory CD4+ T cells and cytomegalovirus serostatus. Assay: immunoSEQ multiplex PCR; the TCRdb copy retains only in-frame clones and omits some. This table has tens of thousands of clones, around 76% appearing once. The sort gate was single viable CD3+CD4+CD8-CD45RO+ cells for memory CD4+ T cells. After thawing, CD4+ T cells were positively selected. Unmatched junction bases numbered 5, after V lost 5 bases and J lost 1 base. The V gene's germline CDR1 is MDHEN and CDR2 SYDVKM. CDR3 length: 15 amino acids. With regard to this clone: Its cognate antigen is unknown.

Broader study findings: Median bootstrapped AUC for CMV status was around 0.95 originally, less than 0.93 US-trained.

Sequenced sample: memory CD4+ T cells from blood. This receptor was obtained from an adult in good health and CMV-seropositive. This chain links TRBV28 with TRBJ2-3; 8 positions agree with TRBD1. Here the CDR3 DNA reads TGTGCCAGCAGTCGCCCGGGACAGGGCACAGATACGCAGTATTTT. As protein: CASSRPGQGTDTQYF.